These T cell receptor beta chains were read from a single sample in a study of T cell responses to AZD1222 COVID-19 vaccine. Profiled with immunoSEQ multiplex PCR; TCRdb holds only in-frame clones, not every one. The sample yields under 200,000 clones, more than 70% seen once. This specimen was peripheral blood, taken on day 0 of AZD1222 vaccination. These receptor sequences come from an adult in good health. Each CDR3 is given with its conserved first and last residue. The D gene is left open where the match is weak. Some rows mark clone size as missing; the rest say once, few, many or name a class of expanded clone.

CDR3nt	CDR3aa	j_gene	abundance	d_gene	v_gene
TGCGCCAGCAGCCCGGGGGGACAGGGGGCAAGTTATGGCTACACCTTC	CASSPGGQGASYGYTF	TRBJ1-2	once	TRBD1	TRBV4-1
TGCGCCAGCAGCTTGGATGGACAGGGTGGCTATGGCTACACCTTC	CASSLDGQGGYGYTF	TRBJ1-2	.	TRBD1	TRBV5-1
TGTGCCAGCAGTTTCCCCGGGGCTGGGGGCTATGGCTACACCTTC	CASSFPGAGGYGYTF	TRBJ1-2	.	.	TRBV6-5
TGTGCCAGCAGCAAAAGTCGTCCACCCGGACAGGCACGCACAGATACGCAGTATTTT	CASSKSRPPGQARTDTQYF	TRBJ2-3	.	.	TRBV21-1
TGCGCCAGCAGGGGAACACCTACGAACACCGGGGAGCTGTTTTTT	CASRGTPTNTGELFF	TRBJ2-2	once	.	TRBV5-1
TGCGCCAGCAGCTCGGAGGGGTCCTATAATTCACCCCTCCACTTT	CASSSEGSYNSPLHF	TRBJ1-6	.	.	TRBV5-1
TGTGCCAGCAGCTCCAGGACAGGGGGCTTGGGAACTACCGGCGGCTACACCTTC	CASSSRTGGLGTTGGYTF	TRBJ1-2	.	TRBD1	TRBV11-2
TGTGCCAGCAGCGAAAACATGAACACTGAAGCTTTCTTT	CASSENMNTEAFF	TRBJ1-1	few	.	TRBV9
TGCGCCAGCAGCCAAGATACGGCTAGCGGGAGATCTGAGCAGTTCTTC	CASSQDTASGRSEQFF	TRBJ2-1	.	TRBD2	TRBV4-3
TGCGCCAGCAGCCCAAGCCAAAGCGGGAATAACCCCTGGGAGCAGTACTTC	CASSPSQSGNNPWEQYF	TRBJ2-7	.	TRBD2	TRBV5-1
TGTGCCAGCAGCGCCACAGGAAAATATAATTCACCCCTCCACTTT	CASSATGKYNSPLHF	TRBJ1-6	once	.	TRBV9
TGCGCCAGCAGCTTTTGGGGGGGCGATGGCTACACCTTC	CASSFWGGDGYTF	TRBJ1-2	.	.	TRBV5-1
TGTGCCAGCAGCCAACAGGGTACTTCCTACAATGAGCAGTTCTTC	CASSQQGTSYNEQFF	TRBJ2-1	.	.	TRBV5-6
TGTGCCAGCAGTGGACGGGACACCGGCTACGAGCAGTACTTC	CASSGRDTGYEQYF	TRBJ2-7	.	.	TRBV2
TGTGCCAGCAAACCGCCGGGGGACCCTAACTATGGCTACACCTTC	CASKPPGDPNYGYTF	TRBJ1-2	.	.	TRBV6-5
TGCAGCGTTAAGGGAACTGAAGCTTTCTTT	CSVKGTEAFF	TRBJ1-1	.	.	TRBV29-1
TGTGCCAGCACCTCGGACAGGGGCTATGGCTACACCTTC	CASTSDRGYGYTF	TRBJ1-2	.	TRBD1	TRBV12-3/TRBV12-4
TGTGCCAGCAGTGGGGTGGGAGGTGCCCGCTCCTACGAGCAGTACTTC	CASSGVGGARSYEQYF	TRBJ2-7	once	.	TRBV6-1
TGTGCCAGTACCCCCAGGGGTAGGGATTATGGCTACACCTTC	CASTPRGRDYGYTF	TRBJ1-2	.	.	TRBV19
TGTGCCAGTAGTATAGAGGCTAGCGGGGGTCAAGAGACCCAGTACTTC	CASSIEASGGQETQYF	TRBJ2-5	.	TRBD2	TRBV19
TGTGCCAGCAGCCCCATGGGGACAGCGAACACTGAAGCTTTCTTT	CASSPMGTANTEAFF	TRBJ1-1	.	TRBD1	TRBV3-1/TRBV3-2
TGCGCCAGCAGCCAAGTAGGGGGGATGACTGAAGCTTTCTTT	CASSQVGGMTEAFF	TRBJ1-1	few	.	TRBV4-3
TGTGCCAGCAGAGGTGGGGTAGACACCATATATTTT	CASRGGVDTIYF	TRBJ1-3	.	.	TRBV27
TGTGCCAGCAGAGGGTTGCATGAAAAACTGTTTTTT	CASRGLHEKLFF	TRBJ1-4	.	.	TRBV27
TGTGCCAGCAGCCCGACACGTGATCAGCCCCAGCATTTT	CASSPTRDQPQHF	TRBJ1-5	.	.	TRBV6-5
TGTGCCACCAATCTGGTTATAGGAGACACTGAAGCTTTCTTT	CATNLVIGDTEAFF	TRBJ1-1	once	.	TRBV10-3
TGTGCCAGCAGCCAAAACTCCGGGACAGGGCTCTACGAGCAGTACTTC	CASSQNSGTGLYEQYF	TRBJ2-7	.	TRBD1	TRBV16
TGTGCCAGCAGTTTATCCCGGGACAGGGGGCTAAGAAGGGCCGGGGAGCTGTTTTTT	CASSLSRDRGLRRAGELFF	TRBJ2-2	.	TRBD1	TRBV27
TGCAGCGTGGATTCCGGGCGCTTAGAGAACACTGAAGCTTTCTTT	CSVDSGRLENTEAFF	TRBJ1-1	.	.	TRBV29-1
TGTGCCAGCAGCCGAAACCGGGACTACGCGAACACCGGGGAGCTGTTTTTT	CASSRNRDYANTGELFF	TRBJ2-2	.	TRBD2	TRBV7-3
TGTGCCAGCAGCGTAGCTAGTCCCACCTACAATGAGCAGTTCTTC	CASSVASPTYNEQFF	TRBJ2-1	.	.	TRBV9
TGTGCCAGCAGCTGGGGGAGTCGGGACTATGGCTACACCTTC	CASSWGSRDYGYTF	TRBJ1-2	.	.	TRBV5-5
TGTGCCAGCAACTCGCCGGGACAGGGGACCTACGAGCAGTACTTC	CASNSPGQGTYEQYF	TRBJ2-7	once	TRBD1	TRBV25-1
TGTGCCATCAGTGAGTCTGGGGGCGCGAGCACTGAAGCTTTCTTT	CAISESGGASTEAFF	TRBJ1-1	.	.	TRBV10-3
TGTGCCAGCAGCTTAGTAGGGAGGGACACTGAAGCTTTCTTT	CASSLVGRDTEAFF	TRBJ1-1	.	.	TRBV7-9
TGTGCCAGCACCGAGGACCTTGCCAAGTTT	CASTEDLAKF	TRBJ1-1	.	.	TRBV2
TGTGCCAGCAGCTTCAGGGCTGAGCAGTTCTTC	CASSFRAEQFF	TRBJ2-1	once	.	TRBV12-3/TRBV12-4
TGTGCCAGCAGCTTAGCGGCAGGGGCTGGCAAAAACATTCAGTACTTC	CASSLAAGAGKNIQYF	TRBJ2-4	.	.	TRBV7-2
TGTGCCATCAGTGAGTCACGGACAGGGCTCGGGCTGAAAGAGACCCAGTACTTC	CAISESRTGLGLKETQYF	TRBJ2-5	.	TRBD1	TRBV10-3
TGTGCCAGCTCCCGGGACAGGTCCTACAATGAGCAGTTCTTC	CASSRDRSYNEQFF	TRBJ2-1	.	TRBD1	TRBV18
TGCAGCGTGACAGGGTACAATGAGCAGTTCTTC	CSVTGYNEQFF	TRBJ2-1	.	TRBD1	TRBV29-1
TGTGCCAGCAGTCTTGGTTCCAATTCACCCCTCCACTTT	CASSLGSNSPLHF	TRBJ1-6	few	.	TRBV6-2/TRBV6-3
TGTGCCTGGAGGGAGACAGGGAACTATGGCTACACCTTC	CAWRETGNYGYTF	TRBJ1-2	.	TRBD1	TRBV30
TGTGCCACCAGTGACCCCGGACAGCCCCAACAGCCCCAGCATTTT	CATSDPGQPQQPQHF	TRBJ1-5	.	.	TRBV24-1
TGTGCCAGCAGTCACGGGACAACGTACGAGCAGTACTTC	CASSHGTTYEQYF	TRBJ2-7	.	.	TRBV6-2/TRBV6-3
TGCGCCAGCAGCCACCTAGGGGTCGGGGACACTGAAGCTTTCTTT	CASSHLGVGDTEAFF	TRBJ1-1	.	.	TRBV4-1
TGTGCCAGTAGTATTAGGCAGGATTACTACGAGCAGTACTTC	CASSIRQDYYEQYF	TRBJ2-7	.	.	TRBV19
TGTGCCACCAGTGCCGTCGCGGGGGGAAGGGAAAAACTGTTTTTT	CATSAVAGGREKLFF	TRBJ1-4	.	.	TRBV24-1
TGCGCCAGCAGCTTGACCTCCTTAAACGTAGCCAAAAACATTCAGTACTTC	CASSLTSLNVAKNIQYF	TRBJ2-4	once	.	TRBV5-1
TGTGCCAGCAGCCAAGGGACTAGCGGGGGGGTAAGCTCCTACAATGAGCAGTTCTTC	CASSQGTSGGVSSYNEQFF	TRBJ2-1	.	TRBD2	TRBV14